One sample yielded the 14 T cell receptor beta chains listed below, sequenced in a study of cytomegalovirus exposure and HLA in healthy donors. A multiplex PCR was run with 60 Vbeta primers and 13 Jbeta primers. Measured with immunoSEQ multiplex PCR; TCRdb has only the in-frame clones, and not every one. This sample yields about 250,000 clones, of which around nine tenths are seen a single time; 1.7% belongs to the top ten. Sequencing was performed on PBMCs. The receptors here all came from a girl aged 2 to 10 in good health and CMV-seronegative.

The gene calls are TRBV4-1 and TRBJ1-4; 11 positions agree with TRBD1. CDR3 length: 15 amino acids. Germline CDR1 reads MGHRA; CDR2 reads YSYEKL. Unmatched junction bases numbered 6, after V lost 4 bases and J lost 8 bases. The CDR3 loop is CASSLADRGREKLFF. For the CDR3, the DNA is TGCGCCAGCAGCCTAGCGGACAGGGGGCGGGAAAAACTGTTTTTT.

V is TRBV10-2 and J is TRBJ2-7; 8 bases line up with TRBD1. The CDR3 extends over 13 amino acids. The trim removed 6 bases at V and 2 bases at J, leaving 3 bases unmatched. The germline gives CDR1 WSHSY, CDR2 SAAADI. The CDR3 is CASRDRVTYEQYF. CDR3 sequence (DNA): TGCGCCAGCAGGGACAGGGTCACCTACGAGCAGTACTTC.

The genes are TRBV19 and TRBJ2-2, with TRBD2 identical over 11 bases. Trimming cost V 7 bases and J 0 bases; bases outside gene matches: 7. The CDR3 consists of 17 residues. CDR1 is LNHDA and CDR2 is SQIVND in the germline V gene (reference sequence). CDR3 coding DNA: TGTGCCAGTACCTCACGGACTAGCGGGTCGAACACCGGGGAGCTGTTTTTT. Protein: CASTSRTSGSNTGELFF.

The CDR3 sequence: CASSKGQGLANEKLFF. Written as DNA, the CDR3 is TGCGCCAGCAGCAAGGGACAGGGCCTAGCTAATGAAAAACTGTTTTTT. V is TRBV4-1 and J is TRBJ1-4; 9 bases fit TRBD1. This CDR3 region has 16 residues. J lost 3 bases, V lost 5 bases, and 7 bases had no gene match. Germline assignment: CDR1 MGHRA and CDR2 YSYEKL.

The V and J genes are TRBV11-1 and TRBJ2-3; 7 bases are a match to TRBD2. With 5 bases clipped from V and 4 bases from J, the junction kept 9 bases outside the gene matches. Germline V CDR1 and CDR2: SGHAT, FQDESV (reference sequence). The CDR3 covers 15 residues. In nucleotides, the CDR3 is TGTGCCAGCAGCCCCGCTCGGGGGGACTCAGATACGCAGTATTTT. It specifies CASSPARGDSDTQYF.

The chain is built from TRBV13 and TRBJ1-1; D gene ambiguous. CDR1 and CDR2 from the germline V gene are PRHDT and FYEKMQ (reference sequence). Trimming pared 4 bases from V and 6 bases from J, leaving 18 bases between. The CDR3 contains 15 residues. CDR3: CASSSGVLFSAEAFF. CDR3 sequence (DNA): TGTGCCAGCAGCTCCGGAGTCTTGTTTTCTGCTGAAGCTTTCTTT.

J is TRBJ1-1 and V is TRBV2; TRBD1 agrees at 7 bases. The ends lost 7 bases at V and 1 base at J; junction bases unmatched: 9. In germline, CDR1 is SNHLY, CDR2 FYNNEI. The CDR3 consists of 15 residues. CDR3 loop: CASTLSRTGNTEAFF. The CDR3 nucleotides read TGTGCCAGCACTTTGTCAAGGACAGGGAACACTGAAGCTTTCTTT.

V gene TRBV19 combines with J gene TRBJ1-3; no firm D call. Germline CDR1 is LNHDA and CDR2 is SQIVND (reference sequence). The CDR3 length is 13 residues. Trimming took off 7 bases at V and 7 bases at J, with 14 bases between the two ends. The CDR3 loop reads CASNIGLSNTIYF. The DNA for the CDR3 is TGTGCCAGTAACATCGGGTTATCGAACACCATATATTTT.

V and J are TRBV11-2 and TRBJ2-3, with TRBD2 matching over 13 bases. CDR1 SGHAT and CDR2 FQNNGV come from the germline V gene. V was pared by 5 bases and J by 1 base, with 9 bases of the junction left unmatched. The CDR3 totals 18 residues. In nucleotides, the CDR3 is TGTGCCAGCAGCCACCAGACTAGCGGGGGGCGACGCACAGATACGCAGTATTTT. This codes for CASSHQTSGGRRTDTQYF.

The rearrangement joins TRBV2 to TRBJ2-3, with TRBD1 matching 8 bases. The CDR3 has 13 amino acids. V was clipped by 4 bases and J by 4 bases; unmatched bases: 1. The germline V gene has CDR1 SNHLY and CDR2 FYNNEI. The CDR3 sequence: CASSAQGADTQYF. The CDR3 DNA is TGTGCCAGCAGTGCACAGGGGGCAGATACGCAGTATTTT.

CDR3 DNA sequence: TGTGCCTGGTACCAGGGTTGGCTGTACTTC. The encoded protein is CAWYQGWLYF. The chain joins TRBV30 to TRBJ2-7, with D perhaps matching TRBD1 (5 bases). CDR1 GTSNPN and CDR2 SVGIG come from the germline V gene (reference sequence). This CDR3 comprises 10 residues. Trimming removed 5 bases at V and 12 bases at J, with 14 bases between.

The genes are TRBV5-1 and TRBJ2-5; 7 bases map to TRBD1. The germline V gene encodes CDR1 SGHRS and CDR2 YFSETQ. The CDR3 sequence is 14 residues long. The J segment lost 5 bases and the V segment lost 3 bases, leaving 7 bases of the junction unmatched. The CDR3 DNA reads TGCGCCAGCAGCTCGGACAGGTTTCGGGAGACCCAGTACTTC. It encodes CASSSDRFRETQYF.

The CDR3 is CASSAAGVGNQPQHF. The CDR3 nucleotides read TGTGCCAGCAGTGCCGCGGGGGTAGGCAATCAGCCCCAGCATTTT. The V and J genes are TRBV25-1 and TRBJ1-5, with D perhaps TRBD1 (5 bases). The CDR3 loop spans 15 amino acids. V dropped 4 bases and J dropped 2 bases, with 12 bases sitting between them. CDR1 is MGHDK and CDR2 is SYGVNS in the germline V gene.

V is TRBV7-6 and J is TRBJ2-1; a weak D match, TRBD2 (6 bases). This CDR3 comprises 14 residues. Trimming shortened V by 5 bases and J by 5 bases, and 13 bases separated the two germline ends. Germline CDR1 reads SGHVS; CDR2 reads FNYEAQ. The CDR3 DNA sequence: TGTGCCAGCAGCGACCGGGACTTAAACAATGAGCAGTTCTTC. Translation: CASSDRDLNNEQFF.